The 30 T cell receptor beta chains given below trace back to one sample, sequenced in a study of cytomegalovirus exposure and HLA in healthy donors. Primers for the PCR totalled 60 Vbeta and 13 Jbeta. The data were produced by immunoSEQ multiplex PCR, yet TCRdb's version contains in-frame clones alone and is incomplete. The sample holds 150,000 to 200,000 clones; around three quarters are singletons and the top ten take approximately 2.1%. The sequenced sample was PBMCs. These receptors originate from a woman aged 45-59 years in good health and CMV-seronegative.

This chain links TRBV7-2 with TRBJ2-1; TRBD2 matches 9 bases. Germline trimming cut 5 bases from V and 2 bases from J; bases unmatched to any gene: 10. The CDR3 spans 17 residues. In germline, CDR1 is SGHTA, CDR2 FQGNSA. The CDR3 DNA sequence: TGTGCCAGCAGCGCACCGGGACTAGCTGGCCCCTACAATGAGCAGTTCTTC. Translated, it gives CASSAPGLAGPYNEQFF.

J is TRBJ1-5 and V is TRBV27; 9 nucleotides line up with TRBD1. CDR3 size: 17 residues. Germline-derived CDR1 and CDR2 are MNHEY and SMNVEV (reference sequence). J gave up 0 bases and V 5 bases, and 8 bases lay outside the gene matches. CDR3 coding DNA: TGTGCCAGCAGTCCTGGACAGGGGCGACCTAGCAATCAGCCCCAGCATTTT. Amino acids: CASSPGQGRPSNQPQHF.

This CDR3 is CASSYTSGRSYEQYF. The CDR3 coding sequence is TGTGCCAGCAGTTATACTAGCGGGAGGTCATACGAGCAGTACTTC. The chain employs TRBV6-5 and TRBJ2-7, with TRBD2 matching 12 bases. V lost 3 bases and J lost 4; bases outside the gene matches: 4. CDR1 MNHEY and CDR2 SVGAGI come from the germline V gene. The CDR3 covers 15 residues.

The chain combines TRBV6-1 with TRBJ1-5; D uncertain. V shed 7 bases and J shed 2 bases, with 15 bases lying between them. The CDR3 contains 15 residues. Germline V gene sequence: CDR1 MNHNS, CDR2 SASEGT. CDR3 sequence: CASNQINGGNQPQHF. The CDR3 DNA reads TGTGCCAGCAACCAAATAAACGGTGGCAATCAGCCCCAGCATTTT.

The genes are TRBV7-8 and TRBJ2-1, with 13 bases identical to TRBD2. The trim removed 0 bases at V and 7 bases at J, leaving 6 bases unmatched. The CDR3 has 17 amino acids. The germline gives CDR1 SGHVS, CDR2 FQNEAQ. The CDR3 nucleotides read TGTGCCAGCAGCTTAGCCCTACTAGCGGGAGGGGGAAATGAGCAGTTCTTC. Its protein is CASSLALLAGGGNEQFF.

V is TRBV2 and J is TRBJ2-5, with TRBD1 identical over 11 bases. Per germline, CDR1 SNHLY and CDR2 FYNNEI. V shed 6 bases, J shed 4 bases, and the junction held 4 bases outside the gene matches. The CDR3 loop spans 14 amino acids. In DNA, the CDR3 is TGTGCCAGCAGCGTAGGACAGGGGGCAGAGACCCAGTACTTC. Protein product: CASSVGQGAETQYF. Variable domain in full (rest from reference TRBV2 and TRBJ2-5): EPEVTQTPSHQVTQMGQEVILRCVPISNHLYFYWYRQILGQKVEFLVSFYNNEISEKSEIFDDQFSVERPDGSNFTLKIRSTKLEDSAMYFCASSVGQGAETQYFGPGTRLLVL.

V is TRBV11-3 and J is TRBJ2-4; 8 positions agree with TRBD2. The CDR3 is made up of 14 amino acids. With V trimmed by 7 bases and J by 5 bases, 7 bases remained unmatched. Germline assignment: CDR1 SGHNT and CDR2 YENEEA. The CDR3 DNA reads TGTGCCAGCACCTCCACTAGCGGCGAAAACATTCAGTACTTC. Translation gives CASTSTSGENIQYF. Together with reference TRBV11-3 and TRBJ2-4, the CDR3 gives the full variable domain: EAGVVQSPRYKIIEKKQPVAFWCNPISGHNTLYWYLQNLGQGPELLIRYENEEAVDDSQLPKDRFSAERLKGVDSTLKIQPAELGDSAVYLCASTSTSGENIQYFGAGTRLSVL.

This sequence joins TRBV6-1 and TRBJ2-5, with 7 bases that match TRBD1. Per the germline V gene, CDR1 is MNHNS and CDR2 is SASEGT. This CDR3 is 13 amino acids long. V trimming: 4 bases; J trimming: 4 bases; junction bases outside the gene matches: 3. The CDR3 DNA follows: TGTGCCAGCAGTGTGCCAGGGGGAGAGACCCAGTACTTC. Translating it yields CASSVPGGETQYF.

The chain recombines TRBV9 with TRBJ2-7, with D perhaps TRBD2 (6 bases). Germline CDR1 SGDLS, CDR2 YYNGEE. This CDR3 is 14 amino acids long. V lost 3 bases and J 9 bases, leaving 19 bases between the germline ends. The CDR3 loop is CASSADPLEGGQYF. CDR3 in DNA: TGTGCCAGCAGCGCGGACCCCCTAGAGGGAGGGCAGTACTTC.

This chain uses TRBV15 with TRBJ2-2, with D perhaps matching TRBD2 (5 bases). V was clipped by 3 bases and J by 6 bases, with 20 bases between them. CDR1 and CDR2 from the germline V gene are LNHNV and YYDKDF (reference sequence). The CDR3 sequence is 17 residues long. The CDR3 region is CATSSEDRGFNPGELFF. CDR3 DNA sequence: TGTGCCACCAGCAGTGAGGATCGCGGGTTTAACCCCGGGGAGCTGTTTTTT. Full variable domain (outside the CDR3, taken from reference TRBV15 and TRBJ2-2): DAMVIQNPRYQVTQFGKPVTLSCSQTLNHNVMYWYQQKSSQAPKLLFHYYDKDFNNEADTPDNFQSRRPNTSFCFLDIRSPGLGDTAMYLCATSSEDRGFNPGELFFGEGSRLTVL.

The rearrangement uses TRBV6-1 and TRBJ1-5; TRBD1 matches 7 bases. Trimming took 8 bases from V and 3 from J; bases not matched to a gene: 10. This CDR3 comprises 15 residues. Germline CDR1 and CDR2: MNHNS and SASEGT. In DNA, the CDR3 is TGTGCCAGCGTACTCATGACAGGGCTCAATCAGCCCCAGCATTTT. Translated: CASVLMTGLNQPQHF.

V usage is TRBV29-1 and J usage is TRBJ2-7; 7 bases fit TRBD2. Germline CDR1 and CDR2: SQVTM and ANQGSEA. CDR3 size: 13 residues. The V segment lost 5 bases and the J segment 6 bases; nucleotides outside the gene matches: 10. CDR3 sequence reads: CSVLVLAEGEQYF. CDR3 sequence (DNA): TGCAGCGTTCTTGTGCTAGCGGAGGGCGAGCAGTACTTC.

CDR3 bases: TGTGCCAGCTCACCCCTGGCTAGCGGGAACACCGGGGAGCTGTTTTTT. Translation gives CASSPLASGNTGELFF. The chain combines TRBV18 with TRBJ2-2, with TRBD2 identical over 7 bases. Germline values: CDR1 KGHSH, CDR2 LQKENI. J lost 1 base, V lost 3 bases, and 5 bases had no gene match. The CDR3 sequence is 16 residues long.

This chain joins TRBV5-5 and TRBJ1-2; the D is unclear. V was trimmed by 6 bases and J by 0 bases, leaving 18 bases between them. The CDR3 extends over 16 amino acids. CDR1 and CDR2 from the germline V gene are SGHKS and YYEKEE (reference sequence). In DNA form, the CDR3 reads TGTGCCAGCACCGACCCTAGGTCGTCGGCTAACTATGGCTACACCTTC. Its translation is CASTDPRSSANYGYTF. Full variable domain (outside the CDR3, taken from reference TRBV5-5 and TRBJ1-2): DAGVTQSPTHLIKTRGQQVTLRCSPISGHKSVSWYQQVLGQGPQFIFQYYEKEERGRGNFPDRFSARQFPNYSSELNVNALLLGDSALYLCASTDPRSSANYGYTFGSGTRLTVV.

J is TRBJ1-5 and V is TRBV5-1, with TRBD1 matching 8 bases. The CDR3 extends over 15 amino acids. The J segment lost 5 bases and the V segment lost 4 bases, leaving 8 bases of the junction unmatched. Germline CDR1 is SGHRS and CDR2 is YFSETQ. The CDR3 nucleotides read TGCGCCAGCAGCCCAGGGACAGGTACCTATCAGCCCCAGCATTTT. Its protein is CASSPGTGTYQPQHF.

The chain uses TRBV9 and TRBJ1-5; D is perhaps TRBD1 (5 bases). Germline V gene sequence: CDR1 SGDLS, CDR2 YYNGEE. V was shortened by 3 bases and J by 7 bases, with 11 bases between the two germline ends. This CDR3 comprises 13 residues. The CDR3 sequence: CASSARGGQPQHF. The CDR3 nucleotides read TGTGCCAGCAGCGCGAGGGGAGGACAGCCCCAGCATTTT. Combining the CDR3 with reference TRBV9 and TRBJ1-5 gives the whole variable domain DSGVTQTPKHLITATGQRVTLRCSPRSGDLSVYWYQQSLDQGLQFLIQYYNGEERAKGNILERFSAQQFPDLHSELNLSSLELGDSALYFCASSARGGQPQHFGDGTRLSIL.

The chain combines TRBV28 with TRBJ1-5; 7 bases agree with TRBD1. The V gene end was trimmed by 6 bases and the J gene end by 7 bases; junction bases not matched to a gene: 9. The CDR3 has 14 residues. Germline V gene lookup returns CDR1 MDHEN and CDR2 SYDVKM. CDR3 DNA sequence: TGTGCCAGCAGCCGTACAGGGGCAAAGCAGCCCCAGCATTTT. Translation gives CASSRTGAKQPQHF.

J is TRBJ2-2 and V is TRBV6-1, with 9 bases lining up with TRBD1. Per the germline V gene, CDR1 is MNHNS and CDR2 is SASEGT. The trim removed 4 bases at V and 5 bases at J, leaving 5 bases unmatched. CDR3 length: 15 residues. CDR3 protein: CASSATTGGTGELFF. CDR3 bases: TGTGCCAGCAGTGCGACGACAGGGGGGACCGGGGAGCTGTTTTTT.

This clone was seen more than once but under ten times. The rearrangement links TRBV7-9 to TRBJ2-1, with 7 bases fitting TRBD1. From germline, CDR1 is SEHNR and CDR2 FQNEAQ (reference sequence). Unmatched junction bases numbered 9, after V lost 5 bases and J lost 5 bases. CDR3 length: 15 amino acids. The CDR3 here is CASSRNGQENNEQFF. CDR3 nucleotides: TGTGCCAGCAGCCGAAACGGACAGGAGAACAATGAGCAGTTCTTC.

The V and J genes are TRBV28 and TRBJ1-5, with D possibly being TRBD1 (5 bases). Germline loops: CDR1 MDHEN, CDR2 SYDVKM. V was pared by 3 bases and J by 9 bases, with 18 bases between. The CDR3 loop spans 15 amino acids. In DNA form, the CDR3 reads TGTGCCAGCAGTTTGAGCAGGGAGGGTGGTCGGCCCCAGCATTTT. Amino acids: CASSLSREGGRPQHF.

In its sample, this clone was seen a few times. This chain uses TRBV6-4 with TRBJ2-2; TRBD1 matches at 7 bases. The CDR3 totals 14 residues. Germline V CDR1 and CDR2: MRHNA, SNTAGT. The ends lost 0 bases at V and 6 bases at J; junction bases unmatched: 1. The CDR3 loop reads CASSDSDRAGELFF. The CDR3 DNA reads TGTGCCAGCAGTGACTCTGACAGGGCCGGGGAGCTGTTTTTT.

This clone was observed a handful of times. V is TRBV28 and J is TRBJ1-2; the match to TRBD1 covers 7 bases. The length of the CDR3 is 19 residues. In germline, CDR1 is MDHEN, CDR2 SYDVKM. Trimming removed 4 bases from V and 1 base from J; junction bases left unmatched: 18. In DNA, the CDR3 is TGTGCCAGCAGTTCGAGCCCGGGACAGTGGGAAAACTTTAACTATGGCTACACCTTC. It specifies CASSSSPGQWENFNYGYTF.

The chain links TRBV6-1 to TRBJ2-5, with D possibly matching TRBD1 (6 bases). CDR3 size: 16 residues. Trimming stripped 2 bases from V and 2 bases from J, with 15 bases between. Germline assignment: CDR1 MNHNS and CDR2 SASEGT. The CDR3 DNA is TGTGCCAGCAGTGAAATACAGGGAGCAAGGCAAGAGACCCAGTACTTC. Translating it yields CASSEIQGARQETQYF.

The chain employs TRBV6-6 and TRBJ2-3; the D is unclear. The CDR3 has 12 amino acids. In germline, CDR1 is MNHNY, CDR2 SVGAGI (reference sequence). The V end lost 6 bases, the J end lost 5 bases, and 9 bases lay between the germline ends. The CDR3 reads CASRAFEDTQYF. The CDR3 bases are TGTGCCAGCAGGGCCTTCGAAGATACGCAGTATTTT.

The genes are TRBV2 and TRBJ2-2; 14 bases agree with TRBD2. Germline V gene sequence: CDR1 SNHLY, CDR2 FYNNEI. V gave up 6 bases and J gave up 6 bases; unmatched junction bases: 3. CDR3 length: 15 residues. Here the CDR3 reads CASRGTSGGSGELFF. Written as DNA, the CDR3 is TGTGCCAGCAGGGGGACTAGCGGGGGTTCCGGGGAGCTGTTTTTT.

This chain links TRBV30 with TRBJ1-3; D unresolved. Germline V gene lookup returns CDR1 GTSNPN and CDR2 SVGIG (reference sequence). V was trimmed by 2 bases and J by 2 bases, leaving 13 bases between them. This CDR3 comprises 15 residues. The CDR3 region has the DNA TGTGCCTGGAGTCCCGGGAGCGGGGCTGGAAACACCATATATTTT. This encodes CAWSPGSGAGNTIYF.

This chain connects TRBV5-4 to TRBJ2-4; D remains unclear. Germline-derived CDR1 and CDR2 are SGHNT and YYREEE (reference sequence). This CDR3 is built from 13 residues. V dropped 3 bases and J dropped 8 bases, with 12 bases sitting between them. CDR3: CASSSPPVDIQYF. In nucleotides, the CDR3 is TGTGCCAGCAGCTCCCCGCCGGTCGACATTCAGTACTTC. Full variable domain (remainder filled in from reference TRBV5-4 and TRBJ2-4): ETGVTQSPTHLIKTRGQQVTLRCSSQSGHNTVSWYQQALGQGPQFIFQYYREEENGRGNFPPRFSGLQFPNYSSELNVNALELDDSALYLCASSSPPVDIQYFGAGTRLSVL.

The chain is built from TRBV29-1 and TRBJ2-2; weak D call: TRBD1 (6 bases). Trimming took 3 bases from V and 5 from J, leaving 13 bases between them. The germline CDR1 and CDR2 sequences are SQVTM and ANQGSEA. The CDR3 loop spans 14 amino acids. The CDR3 DNA reads as TGCAGCGTTGATGGTCTGGGGGCTACCGGGGAGCTGTTTTTT. This sequence encodes CSVDGLGATGELFF.

This clone showed up just once. The J gene is TRBJ1-5, the V gene TRBV28; D possibly corresponds to TRBD1 (6 bases). The CDR3 runs 16 residues. Trimming stripped 1 base from V and 1 base from J, with 11 bases between. From germline, CDR1 is MDHEN and CDR2 SYDVKM. CDR3 loop: CASSLYGQQSNQPQHF. The CDR3 nucleotides read TGTGCCAGCAGTTTATACGGACAGCAAAGCAATCAGCCCCAGCATTTT.

The chain carries TRBV6-4 and TRBJ2-2; 8 bases map to TRBD1. Germline CDR1 and CDR2: MRHNA and SNTAGT. Losses at the gene ends were 8 bases for V and 5 bases for J; bases not matched to a gene: 7. The CDR3 is made up of 14 amino acids. The CDR3 DNA reads as TGTGCCAGCGGAGAACAGGGGGTGACCGGGGAGCTGTTTTTT. Translated: CASGEQGVTGELFF.